These T cell receptor beta chains were read from a single sample in a study of blood T cells in healthy people across ages. MiXCR was run by TCRdb on the 5' RACE reads, yielding one entry per CDR3 protein. The sample holds around 820,000 distinct CDR3 sequences, approximately 25% seen once. These same data were also listed under a study on T cells of mothers and their children.

Material: blood. These receptors were taken from a boy aged 10-17 years in good health. CDR3s include the opening cysteine and the closing phenylalanine or tryptophan. The D gene is left open where the match is weak. Size tells how often a clone was seen (once, few, many) or the class of an expanded clone, and some rows leave it out.

cdr3_nt | cdr3_aa | j_call | clone_size | v_call | d_call
TGTGCCAGCGGAAGAGGGGGATACGAGCAGTACTTC | CASGRGGYEQYF | TRBJ2-7 | few | TRBV28 | -
TGTGCCAGCAGCTTAGGTCCAGGCCTCTCTGGAAACACCATATATTTT | CASSLGPGLSGNTIYF | TRBJ1-3 | - | TRBV7-2 | -
TGCGCCAGCAGCCAAGAATCAGGACAGGGGGGTTCACCCCTCCACTTT | CASSQESGQGGSPLHF | TRBJ1-6 | - | TRBV4-3 | TRBD1
TGTGCCAGCAGTTCTACATTCGACAGGGTTTATAGCAATCAGCCCCAGCATTTT | CASSSTFDRVYSNQPQHF | TRBJ1-5 | few | TRBV28 | TRBD1
TGTGCCAGCAGACAACAGGGGGGGAAAGAGACCCAGTACTTC | CASRQQGGKETQYF | TRBJ2-5 | few | TRBV28 | -
TGCAGCGTTGAAGATCAGGCGCAGGGGGCCGGGGAGCTGTTTTTT | CSVEDQAQGAGELFF | TRBJ2-2 | - | TRBV29-1 | TRBD1
TGTGCCAGCACCTATCGGCAGGGGGCCTACGAGCAGTACTTC | CASTYRQGAYEQYF | TRBJ2-7 | - | TRBV6-6 | TRBD1
TGCAGCGTTGAAATGGTAAAAGACTTTTCAAACAATGGCTACACCTTC | CSVEMVKDFSNNGYTF | TRBJ1-2 | - | TRBV29-1 | -
TGTGCCAGCAGTGCGCGACAGAACACAGATACGCAGTATTTT | CASSARQNTDTQYF | TRBJ2-3 | few | TRBV6-6 | -
TGTGCCACCAGTGATTCAGTGGGAGCTGGGGCCAACGTCCTGACTTTC | CATSDSVGAGANVLTF | TRBJ2-6 | few | TRBV24-1 | -
TGCAGCGTTGGACTAGCGGGAGCCAATGAGCAGTTCTTC | CSVGLAGANEQFF | TRBJ2-1 | - | TRBV29-1 | TRBD2
TGTGCCACCTACTCCGACTGGGTTTACGGGACGGGACTGGGCTACACTGAAGCTTTCTTT | CATYSDWVYGTGLGYTEAFF | TRBJ1-1 | few | TRBV6-2/TRBV6-3 | -
TGTGCCAGCAGTCCCGGTTTAAGAGGCCTCCAAGAGACCCAGTACTTC | CASSPGLRGLQETQYF | TRBJ2-5 | - | TRBV12-3/TRBV12-4 | -
TGCAGTGCTAGAGCAATACAGGGGGCGCGCATGGTCGAGCAGTACTTC | CSARAIQGARMVEQYF | TRBJ2-7 | - | TRBV20-1 | TRBD1